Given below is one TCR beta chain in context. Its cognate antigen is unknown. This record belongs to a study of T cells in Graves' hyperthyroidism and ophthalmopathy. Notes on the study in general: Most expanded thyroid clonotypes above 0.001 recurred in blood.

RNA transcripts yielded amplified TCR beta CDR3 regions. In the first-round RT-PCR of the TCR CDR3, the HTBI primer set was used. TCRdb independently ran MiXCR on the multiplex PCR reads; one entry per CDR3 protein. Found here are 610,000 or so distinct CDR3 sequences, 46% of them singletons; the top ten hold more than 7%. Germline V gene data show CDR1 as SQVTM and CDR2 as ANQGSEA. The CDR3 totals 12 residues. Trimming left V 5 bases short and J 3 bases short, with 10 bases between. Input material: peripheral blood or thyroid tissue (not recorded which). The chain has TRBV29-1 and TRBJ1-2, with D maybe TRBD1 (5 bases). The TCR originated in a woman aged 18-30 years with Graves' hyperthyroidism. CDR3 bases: TGCAGCGTTCCGACGACAGACTATGGCTACACCTTC. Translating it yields CSVPTTDYGYTF.